Listed below are T cell receptor beta chains from one sample, sequenced in a study of blood T cell repertoires in COVID-19. Sequenced by immunoSEQ multiplex PCR; TCRdb stores in-frame clones only, minus some. Among approximately 200,000 clones listed, over 75% were seen once. The sequenced material came from peripheral blood. Receptors were obtained from a woman between 45 and 60 years old with acute or convalescent COVID-19. Each CDR3 is given with its conserved first and last residue. The D gene is left open where the match is weak.

V	J	length	D	CDR3	DNA
TRBV7-2	TRBJ2-1	14	.	CASARGPSGNEQFF	TGTGCCAGCGCAAGAGGACCCAGCGGGAATGAGCAGTTCTTC
TRBV14	TRBJ2-1	18	TRBD2	CASSQVGSGRAGYNEQFF	TGTGCCAGCAGCCAAGTGGGTAGCGGGAGAGCTGGCTACAATGAGCAGTTCTTC
TRBV27	TRBJ2-2	16	.	CASTIKAGLRPGELFF	TGTGCCAGCACAATAAAGGCGGGTCTCCGACCCGGGGAGCTGTTTTTT
TRBV19	TRBJ2-4	13	TRBD1	CASSFRTGDIQYF	TGTGCCAGTAGTTTCCGGACAGGGGACATTCAGTACTTC
TRBV7-8	TRBJ2-3	15	.	CASSFWELRTDTQYF	TGTGCCAGCAGTTTCTGGGAGCTCCGCACAGATACGCAGTATTTT
TRBV5-4	TRBJ1-2	19	TRBD1	CASSQDLGGRGGPHRGYTF	TGTGCCAGCAGCCAAGACTTAGGGGGCAGGGGCGGACCCCACAGGGGCTACACCTTC
TRBV30	TRBJ1-5	12	.	CAWSTDRQPQHF	TGTGCCTGGAGTACAGACCGTCAGCCCCAGCATTTT
TRBV15	TRBJ2-7	15	TRBD1	CATSRIGQGFYEQYF	TGTGCCACCAGCAGGATTGGACAGGGCTTTTACGAGCAGTACTTC
TRBV6-5	TRBJ1-4	14	.	CASIKAGGREKLFF	TGTGCCAGCATAAAGGCCGGAGGACGGGAAAAACTGTTTTTT
TRBV15	TRBJ1-2	13	.	CATSRDYNYGYTF	TGTGCCACCAGCAGAGACTATAACTATGGCTACACCTTC
TRBV10-3	TRBJ1-1	16	.	CAISQQEGKLNTEAFF	TGTGCCATCAGCCAACAGGAGGGTAAACTGAACACTGAAGCTTTCTTT